Listed here are 15 T cell receptor beta chains from one sample, sequenced in a study of T-cell reconstitution after alpha-beta-depleted transplantation in children. Unique molecular identifiers tagged the TCRbeta library. TCRdb processed the PCR reads anew with MiXCR; each CDR3 protein has one entry. The data contain around 270,000 distinct CDR3 sequences, about 7.3% of them seen just once; the ten biggest clones take up over 7.5%. Study outcomes and limitations: Fresh T-cell production supplied most of the T-cell counts and diversity seen one year after transplant.

Antigens for these TCRs are unknown. Specimen: peripheral blood, collected 360 days after TCRalphabeta/CD19-depleted stem cell transplant. The receptors here all came from a female patient aged 2-9 years who had a stem cell transplant for Fanconi anemia, so the T cells may come from the graft donor.

V usage is TRBV10-1 and J usage is TRBJ2-5, with D tentatively TRBD1 or TRBD2 (5 bases each). CDR3 length: 16 amino acids. V was cut by 0 bases and J by 5 bases, with 16 bases left in between. The germline CDR1 and CDR2 sequences are WNHNN and SYGVQD (reference sequence). CDR3 loop: CASSESRGARGETQYF. For the CDR3, the DNA is TGCGCCAGCAGTGAGTCGAGAGGGGCTCGAGGGGAGACCCAGTACTTC.

The table lists this clonotype with many counts. The rearrangement joins TRBV20-1 to TRBJ2-1; the D is unclear. This CDR3 has 13 amino acids. In germline, CDR1 is DFQATT, CDR2 SNEGSKA (reference sequence). Trimming left V 3 bases short and J 4 bases short, with 10 bases between. The CDR3, as DNA: TGCAGTGCTAGGGCCCCATTTTACAATGAGCAGTTCTTC. As protein: CSARAPFYNEQFF.

The rearrangement uses TRBV7-6 and TRBJ2-5; 8 nucleotides line up with TRBD1. V lost 3 bases, J lost 1 base, and 4 bases stayed unmatched. The CDR3 loop spans 15 amino acids. The germline V gene encodes CDR1 SGHVS and CDR2 FNYEAQ. The CDR3 bases are TGTGCCAGCAGCTTCGGACAGGGAGGCCAAGAGACCCAGTACTTC. It is translated as CASSFGQGGQETQYF.

This clonotype has just a few counts. The V and J genes are TRBV5-6 and TRBJ1-2, with D possibly being TRBD1 (5 bases). The length of the CDR3 is 13 residues. V lost 1 base to trimming and J lost 6 bases, with 10 bases between them. Germline lookup yields CDR1 SGHDT and CDR2 YYEEEE. The CDR3 spells CASSLPGTDGYTF. DNA of the CDR3: TGTGCCAGCAGCTTGCCAGGGACCGATGGCTACACCTTC.

This clonotype has more than one count but fewer than ten. The chain is built from TRBV3-1 and TRBJ1-1, with a possible D match to TRBD1 (5 bases). Per the germline V gene, CDR1 is LGHDT and CDR2 is YNNKEL (reference sequence). V was clipped by 6 bases and J by 1 base, with 9 bases between them. The CDR3 has 13 amino acids. The CDR3 protein is CASRDIGNTEAFF. CDR3 DNA sequence: TGTGCCAGCAGGGACATCGGGAACACTGAAGCTTTCTTT.

This clonotype was recorded only once. Being one base from a much bigger clone, this may be a read error. The J gene is TRBJ1-2, the V gene TRBV12-3 or TRBV12-4; 9 positions match TRBD1. The CDR3 is made up of 13 amino acids. Here the CDR3 reads CSSSRTGAEGYTF. CDR3 sequence (DNA): TGTTCCAGCAGTCGGACAGGGGCGGAAGGCTACACCTTC.

In this sample, this clonotype turned up a few times. The chain is built from TRBV7-9 and TRBJ1-6; tentative D call: TRBD1 (5 bases). The germline CDR1 and CDR2 sequences are SEHNR and FQNEAQ (reference sequence). The CDR3 consists of 15 residues. The V end was cut by 1 base, the J end by 7 bases, with 11 bases between. CDR3 amino acids: CASSLVGPINSPLHF. The CDR3 coding sequence is TGTGCCAGCAGCTTAGTGGGGCCGATAAATTCACCCCTCCACTTT.

This clonotype was counted at least ten times. The rearrangement uses TRBV2 and TRBJ2-2, with 8 positions matching TRBD1. The CDR3 spans 15 residues. The trim removed 7 bases at V and 5 bases at J, leaving 9 bases unmatched. Germline CDR1 is SNHLY and CDR2 is FYNNEI. CDR3 in DNA: TGTGCCAGCATCGCAGGGGGCGACGGGACCGGGGAGCTGTTTTTT. It is translated as CASIAGGDGTGELFF.

The rearrangement uses TRBV10-1 and TRBJ2-5; D not resolved. The length of the CDR3 is 19 residues. The V and J ends lost 6 bases and 2 bases respectively, with 28 bases between them. The germline gives CDR1 WNHNN, CDR2 SYGVQD (reference sequence). The CDR3 spells CASSAFGPSSKPGQETQYF. The CDR3 region has the DNA TGCGCCAGCAGCGCCTTCGGCCCCTCTAGTAAGCCTGGACAAGAGACCCAGTACTTC.

There are a few counts of this clonotype. V gene TRBV28 combines with J gene TRBJ1-4; 7 positions agree with TRBD1. Germline lookup yields CDR1 MDHEN and CDR2 SYDVKM. This CDR3 has 18 amino acids. Trimming at V came to 2 bases and at J to 5 bases, leaving 14 bases not matched to a gene. The CDR3 loop reads CASSLGLTGRMGNEKLFF. The CDR3 nucleotides are TGTGCCAGCAGTTTAGGGTTGACAGGGCGTATGGGGAATGAAAAACTGTTTTTT.

This clonotype was recorded at least ten times. The chain has TRBV28 and TRBJ1-5; no reliable D call. The CDR3 is 16 amino acids. V lost 5 bases to trimming and J lost 4 bases, with 18 bases between them. Germline V gene lookup returns CDR1 MDHEN and CDR2 SYDVKM. CDR3 sequence: CASSPHAITTNQPQHF. CDR3 in DNA: TGTGCCAGCAGTCCCCACGCAATCACCACAAATCAGCCCCAGCATTTT. Filled out from reference TRBV28 and TRBJ1-5, the complete variable domain reads DVKVTQSSRYLVKRTGEKVFLECVQDMDHENMFWYRQDPGLGLRLIYFSYDVKMKEKGDIPEGYSVSREKKERFSLILESASTNQTSMYLCASSPHAITTNQPQHFGDGTRLSIL.

The table lists this clonotype with a few counts. This sequence joins TRBV29-1 and TRBJ1-1, with 7 positions matching TRBD1. V trimming: 8 bases; J trimming: 9 bases; junction bases outside the gene matches: 6. There are 10 residues in the CDR3. Germline CDR1 and CDR2: SQVTM and ANQGSEA. In nucleotides, the CDR3 is TGCAGCACGGAGACAGGGAAAGCTTTCTTT. Protein product: CSTETGKAFF.

This clonotype was seen repeatedly, ten times or more. The CDR3 coding sequence is TGTGCCAGCAAAACCCAGCTACCCTCCTACGAGCAGTACTTC. This codes for CASKTQLPSYEQYF. V gene TRBV27 combines with J gene TRBJ2-7; D gene unclear. V lost 7 bases and J lost 0, with 13 bases in between. CDR1 is MNHEY, CDR2 SMNVEV, per germline (reference sequence). This CDR3 is 14 amino acids long.

This clonotype was picked up many times. The J gene is TRBJ2-1, the V gene TRBV6-1; TRBD1 agrees at 8 bases. In germline, CDR1 is MNHNS, CDR2 SASEGT. J was trimmed by 7 bases and V by 5 bases; bases with no gene match: 7. The CDR3 length is 14 residues. The CDR3 coding sequence is TGTGCCAGCAGTCCATGGGGGACAGGAAATGAGCAGTTCTTC. Amino acid sequence: CASSPWGTGNEQFF.

This clonotype qualifies as hyperexpanded. This chain links TRBV20-1 with TRBJ2-1, with D perhaps matching TRBD2 (6 bases). The CDR3 has 14 amino acids. CDR1 is DFQATT, CDR2 SNEGSKA, per germline (reference sequence). V lost 2 bases, J lost 6 bases, and 14 bases lay in between. CDR3 region: CSARPMVTSNEQFF. In nucleotides, the CDR3 is TGCAGTGCTAGACCCATGGTGACTAGCAATGAGCAGTTCTTC.